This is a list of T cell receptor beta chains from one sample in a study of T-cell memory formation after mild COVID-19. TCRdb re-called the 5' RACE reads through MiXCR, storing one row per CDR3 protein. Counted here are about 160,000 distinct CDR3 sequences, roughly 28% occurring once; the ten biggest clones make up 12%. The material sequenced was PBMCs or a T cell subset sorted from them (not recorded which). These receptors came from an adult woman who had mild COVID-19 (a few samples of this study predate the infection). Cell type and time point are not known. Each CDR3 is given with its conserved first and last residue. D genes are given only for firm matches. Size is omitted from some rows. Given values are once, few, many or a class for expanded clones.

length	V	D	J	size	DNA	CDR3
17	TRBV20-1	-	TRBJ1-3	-	TGCAGTGCTAGAGATCCCTTTCAGGGGAGCTCTGGAAACACCATATATTTT	CSARDPFQGSSGNTIYF
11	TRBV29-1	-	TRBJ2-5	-	TGCAGCGTTGGCCAGGGGGAGACCCAGTACTTC	CSVGQGETQYF
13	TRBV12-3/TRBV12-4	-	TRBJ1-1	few	TGTGCCAGCAGTCCCGCCCGTAGGACTGAAGCTTTCTTT	CASSPARRTEAFF
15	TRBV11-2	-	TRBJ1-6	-	TGTGCCAGCAGCTTAAACACAGGTTCCTATTCACCCCTCCACTTT	CASSLNTGSYSPLHF
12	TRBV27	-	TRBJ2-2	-	TGTGCCAGCAGTTTCTTCACCGGGGAGCTGTTTTTT	CASSFFTGELFF
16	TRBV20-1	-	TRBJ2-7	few	TGCAGTGCTCCCAGCAGACAGCGACTAGACAGGACCGAGCAGTACTTC	CSAPSRQRLDRTEQYF
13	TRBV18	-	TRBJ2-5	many	TGCGCCAGCAGCTTGGGGCAGCAAGAGACCCAGTACTTC	CASSLGQQETQYF
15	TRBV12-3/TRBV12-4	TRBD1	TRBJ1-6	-	TGTGCCAGCAGCACCGGGACAGGAATTAATTCACCCCTCCACTTT	CASSTGTGINSPLHF
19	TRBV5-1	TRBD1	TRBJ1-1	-	TGCGCCAGCACCCTGGACAGGGGCGCCGGGCCCTTGCCGAACACTGAAGCTTTCTTT	CASTLDRGAGPLPNTEAFF
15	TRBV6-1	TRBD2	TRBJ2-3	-	TGTGCCAGCACCCAAGGCGTGGCAGCGGGGGATACGCAGTATTTT	CASTQGVAAGDTQYF
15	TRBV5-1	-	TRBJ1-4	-	TGCGCCAGCAGCTTCTTTCAGGGAGGAAATGAAAAACTGTTTTTT	CASSFFQGGNEKLFF
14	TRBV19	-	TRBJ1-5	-	TGTGCCAGTAGTAGTAAAGGGCTTAATCAGCCCCAGCATTTT	CASSSKGLNQPQHF
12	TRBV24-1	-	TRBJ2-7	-	TGTGCCACCAGTGATGCCCGGGGGGAGCAGTACTTC	CATSDARGEQYF
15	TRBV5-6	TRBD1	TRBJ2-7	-	TGTGCCAGCAGCTCCGACAGGGACGACTCCTACGAGCAGTACTTC	CASSSDRDDSYEQYF
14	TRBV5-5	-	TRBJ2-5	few	TGTGCCAGTGGCAGCCCGGGTTCGGGGGAGACCCAGTACTTC	CASGSPGSGETQYF
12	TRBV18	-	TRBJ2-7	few	TGTGCCAGCTCACCGTCGAACTACGAGCAGTACTTC	CASSPSNYEQYF
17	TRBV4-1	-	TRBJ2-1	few	TGCGCCAGCAGCCAGGATTCTGTAGGGGCTTCCTACAATGAGCAGTTCTTC	CASSQDSVGASYNEQFF
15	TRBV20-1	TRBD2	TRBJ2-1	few	TGCAGTGCTAAGGTGCGGGAGAGGACCTACAATGAGCAGTTCTTC	CSAKVRERTYNEQFF
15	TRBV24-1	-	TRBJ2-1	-	TGTGCCACCAGTGATCCCCTCGGTAACTACAATGAGCAGTTCTTC	CATSDPLGNYNEQFF
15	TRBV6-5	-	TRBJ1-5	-	TGTGCCAGCAGTTACTCCGCAGTGAGCAATCAGCCCCAGCATTTT	CASSYSAVSNQPQHF
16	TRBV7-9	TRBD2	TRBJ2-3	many	TGTGCCAGCAGCTTCCTAGCGGGGGGCCGCACAGATACGCAGTATTTT	CASSFLAGGRTDTQYF
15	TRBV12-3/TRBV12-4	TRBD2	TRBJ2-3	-	TGTGCCAGCAGTTTAGGACTAGCGGTATCCGATACGCAGTATTTT	CASSLGLAVSDTQYF
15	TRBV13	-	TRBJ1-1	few	TGTGCCAGCAGCTTAGATGCGGGGGGCTTCAGTGAAGCTTTCTTT	CASSLDAGGFSEAFF
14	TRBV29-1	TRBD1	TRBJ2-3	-	TGCAGCGTTGTTGGACAGGGGAGCGCAGATACGCAGTATTTT	CSVVGQGSADTQYF
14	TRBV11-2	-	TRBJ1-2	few	TGTGCCAGCAGCCCCGTGTCAGCACGGGGCGGCTACACCTTC	CASSPVSARGGYTF
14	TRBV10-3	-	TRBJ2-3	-	TGTGCCATCAGTGCGGAGCGTCAGGGAGATACGCAGTATTTT	CAISAERQGDTQYF
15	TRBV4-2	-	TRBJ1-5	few	TGTGCCAGCAGCCAACAATCCACGGGCAATCAGCCCCAGCATTTT	CASSQQSTGNQPQHF
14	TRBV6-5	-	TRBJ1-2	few	TGTGCCACCGTCGGAGTACCCCCGGTGGATGGCTACACCTTC	CATVGVPPVDGYTF
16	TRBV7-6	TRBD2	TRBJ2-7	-	TGTGCCAGCAGCTTATTTTCGCGGGGGGCCGGCTACGAGCAGTACTTC	CASSLFSRGAGYEQYF
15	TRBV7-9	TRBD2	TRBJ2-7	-	TGTGCCAGCAGCTTAGCGACTAGCGAGACCTACGAGCAGTACTTC	CASSLATSETYEQYF
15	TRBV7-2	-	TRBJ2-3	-	TGTGCCAGCAGCTTAGATCCACCTAGCACAGATACGCAGTATTTT	CASSLDPPSTDTQYF
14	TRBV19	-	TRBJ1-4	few	TGTGCCAGTAGTTCTAGGGGTTTGGGTGAAAAACTGTTTTTT	CASSSRGLGEKLFF
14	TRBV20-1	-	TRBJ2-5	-	TGCAGTGCTAGTGTCCAGGGGAACCAAGAGACCCAGTACTTC	CSASVQGNQETQYF
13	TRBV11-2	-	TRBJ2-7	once	TGTGCCAGCAGCGGGGGGAGGTTATACGAGCAGTACTTC	CASSGGRLYEQYF
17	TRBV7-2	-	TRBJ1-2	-	TGTGCCAGCAGCTTAGAAGGGATTCCCCACCCTAACTATGGCTACACCTTC	CASSLEGIPHPNYGYTF
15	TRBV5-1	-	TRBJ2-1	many	TGCGCCAGCAGCTTGGACGAGCCTACCGACAATGAGCAGTTCTTC	CASSLDEPTDNEQFF
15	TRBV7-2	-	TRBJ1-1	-	TGTGCCAGCAGTCGAGGGGGGGTATCGAACACTGAAGCTTTCTTT	CASSRGGVSNTEAFF
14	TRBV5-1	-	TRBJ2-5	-	TGCGCCAGCAGCTGGGGGACGGTCGGGGAGACCCAGTACTTC	CASSWGTVGETQYF
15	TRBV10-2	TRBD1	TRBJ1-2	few	TGCGCCAGCAGTGCAGACAGGGGGCGAGGCTATGGCTACACCTTC	CASSADRGRGYGYTF
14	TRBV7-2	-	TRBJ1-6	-	TGTGCCAGCAGCTTAAATAGGGAAGGGTCACCCCTCCACTTT	CASSLNREGSPLHF